A single T cell receptor beta chain is shown here with its context. Clinical history reported by participants formed the basis on which cohorts were assigned. Germline CDR1 is SGHAT and CDR2 is FQNNGV. The V and J ends lost 3 bases and 0 bases, in that order; junction bases with no gene match: 4. The CDR3 totals 16 residues. The sample originates from a study of blood T cell repertoires in COVID-19. Sequenced by immunoSEQ multiplex PCR; TCRdb stores in-frame clones only, minus some. The sample lists approximately 310,000 clones, roughly nine tenths occurring once. The rearrangement links TRBV11-2 to TRBJ2-1; TRBD2 aligns across 8 bases. The sequencing sample was made of PBMCs or T cells enriched from blood (not recorded which). The TCR sequence derives from a man aged 60 to 75 who had recovered from COVID-19. CDR3 protein: CASSLTSGSSYNEQFF. The CDR3 DNA is TGTGCCAGCAGCTTGACAAGCGGGAGCTCCTACAATGAGCAGTTCTTC. Together with reference TRBV11-2 and TRBJ2-1, the CDR3 gives the full variable domain: EAGVAQSPRYKIIEKRQSVAFWCNPISGHATLYWYQQILGQGPKLLIQFQNNGVVDDSQLPKDRFSAERLKGVDSTLKIQPAKLEDSAVYLCASSLTSGSSYNEQFFGPGTRLTVL.